A single sample is the source of the 17 T cell receptor beta chains below, sequenced in a study of blood T cell repertoires in COVID-19. The assay was immunoSEQ multiplex PCR, and TCRdb's table has in-frame clones only and misses some. This table has about 200,000 clones, 88% appearing once. The sequencing sample was made of peripheral blood. The source is a man in his forties or fifties with active or convalescent COVID-19.

This chain joins TRBV7-2 and TRBJ2-5; possible D gene TRBD1, 7 bases. The germline V and J ends were trimmed by 5 bases and 5 bases, with 18 bases remaining between them. Germline assignment: CDR1 SGHTA and CDR2 FQGNSA. The CDR3 has 15 residues. CDR3 sequence: CASSVRRGREETQYF. CDR3 nucleotides: TGTGCCAGCAGCGTCCGGAGGGGGCGAGAGGAGACCCAGTACTTC. Variable domain in full (rest from reference TRBV7-2 and TRBJ2-5): GAGVSQSPSNKVTEKGKDVELRCDPISGHTALYWYRQSLGQGLEFLIYFQGNSAPDKSGLPSDRFSAERTGGSVSTLTIQRTQQEDSAVYLCASSVRRGREETQYFGPGTRLLVL.

The chain recombines TRBV6-2 or TRBV6-3 with TRBJ1-2; unclear D gene. Germline V CDR1 and CDR2: MNHEY, SVGEGT. This CDR3 is built from 11 residues. Deletions cut 2 bases from V and 8 bases from J, with 6 bases between. The CDR3 protein is CASSYVAGYTF. The CDR3 coding sequence is TGTGCCAGCAGTTACGTTGCGGGCTACACCTTC.

The chain employs TRBV9 and TRBJ1-1; weak D call: TRBD1 (5 bases). In germline, CDR1 is SGDLS, CDR2 YYNGEE. Trimming removed 0 bases from V and 0 bases from J, with 6 bases in between. The CDR3 extends over 14 amino acids. The CDR3 protein is CASSVEDMNTEAFF. The CDR3 DNA reads as TGTGCCAGCAGCGTAGAGGACATGAACACTGAAGCTTTCTTT.

This clone was recorded once. J is TRBJ1-2 and V is TRBV7-2; D remains unclear. This CDR3 region has 12 residues. Germline V gives CDR1 SGHTA, CDR2 FQGNSA. Trimming left V 6 bases short and J 11 bases short, with 16 bases between. The CDR3 coding sequence is TGTGCCAGCAGACTAGTGGGCAGTCCATACACCTTC. This translates into CASRLVGSPYTF. The whole variable domain, filled in from reference TRBV7-2 and TRBJ1-2, reads GAGVSQSPSNKVTEKGKDVELRCDPISGHTALYWYRQSLGQGLEFLIYFQGNSAPDKSGLPSDRFSAERTGGSVSTLTIQRTQQEDSAVYLCASRLVGSPYTFGSGTRLTVV.

This clone has more than one count but fewer than ten. The chain combines TRBV4-3 with TRBJ1-2; a possible D gene is TRBD1 (6 bases). Trimming left V 1 base short and J 4 bases short, with 13 bases between. In germline, CDR1 is LGHNA, CDR2 YSLEER. The CDR3 runs to 15 residues. For the CDR3, the DNA is TGCGCCAGCAGCCAAGGACAGGCTGGGACCTATGGCTACACCTTC. Translated: CASSQGQAGTYGYTF.

The J gene is TRBJ2-6, the V gene TRBV5-1, with a possible D match to TRBD1 (5 bases). CDR3 length: 16 amino acids. V lost 4 bases and J lost 0, with 11 bases in between. CDR1 is SGHRS, CDR2 YFSETQ, per germline. CDR3 coding DNA: TGCGCCAGCAGCAACCCCAGGGCCTCTGGGGCCAACGTCCTGACTTTC. Translated, it gives CASSNPRASGANVLTF. The full variable domain, in which reference TRBV5-1 and TRBJ2-6 provide the parts outside the CDR3, is KAGVTQTPRYLIKTRGQQVTLSCSPISGHRSVSWYQQTPGQGLQFLFEYFSETQRNKGNFPGRFSGRQFSNSRSEMNVSTLELGDSALYLCASSNPRASGANVLTFGAGSRLTVL.

This clone was seen just once. The chain joins TRBV12-3 or TRBV12-4 to TRBJ1-1, with no clear D. The length of the CDR3 is 13 residues. Deletions cut 3 bases from V and 2 bases from J, with 7 bases between. This CDR3 reads CASSFGGNTEAFF. The CDR3 bases are TGTGCCAGCAGTTTTGGCGGAAACACTGAAGCTTTCTTT.

The V call is TRBV4-2, the J call TRBJ2-2; TRBD2 might be the D (6 bases). The V and J ends lost 4 bases and 4 bases respectively, with 13 bases between them. The germline V gene encodes CDR1 LGHNA and CDR2 YNFKEQ. This CDR3 is 15 amino acids long. CDR3 sequence (DNA): TGTGCCAGCAGCCCCGATCCAGCGGGCACCGGGGAGCTGTTTTTT. This translates into CASSPDPAGTGELFF.

The J gene is TRBJ2-7, the V gene TRBV27; D is perhaps TRBD1 (6 bases). Deletions cut 6 bases from V and 7 bases from J, with 22 bases between. This CDR3 has 15 amino acids. CDR1 is MNHEY, CDR2 SMNVEV, per germline (reference sequence). This CDR3 is CASSTNLGTKQEQYF. The CDR3 DNA reads as TGTGCCAGCAGCACAAACCTCGGGACAAAACAAGAGCAGTACTTC.

The chain has TRBV7-9 and TRBJ2-1, with 10 nucleotides matching TRBD1. Germline values: CDR1 SEHNR, CDR2 FQNEAQ (reference sequence). The ends lost 5 bases at V and 7 bases at J; junction bases unmatched: 11. CDR3 length: 16 amino acids. The CDR3 here is CASSPWGTGVTNEQFF. The CDR3, as DNA: TGTGCCAGCAGCCCTTGGGGGACAGGGGTTACTAATGAGCAGTTCTTC.

This chain uses TRBV30 with TRBJ1-6; D is perhaps TRBD1 (5 bases). From germline, CDR1 is GTSNPN and CDR2 SVGIG (reference sequence). The CDR3 contains 19 residues. V was cut by 1 base and J by 5 bases, with 24 bases left in between. The CDR3 DNA sequence: TGTGCCTGGAGTGCTCGAATACCAGGGTTGGGGATGAATAATTCACCCCTCCACTTT. Residues: CAWSARIPGLGMNNSPLHF.

The genes are TRBV3-1 (or the pseudogene TRBV3-2) and TRBJ2-2; 12 nucleotides match TRBD1. The V gene end was trimmed by 3 bases and the J gene end by 7 bases; junction bases not matched to a gene: 3. Germline-derived CDR1 and CDR2 are LGHDT and YNNKEL (reference sequence). This CDR3 has 15 amino acids. The DNA for the CDR3 is TGTGCCAGCAGCCAGGGACAGGGGGCTTTCGGGGAGCTGTTTTTT. It encodes CASSQGQGAFGELFF.

J is TRBJ1-6 and V is TRBV6-5; D is uncertain. V was trimmed by 6 bases and J by 2 bases, leaving 11 bases between them. The CDR3 has 15 amino acids. Germline CDR1 and CDR2: MNHEY and SVGAGI. As DNA, the CDR3 is TGTGCCAGCAGCGTTTCGGGTACCTATAATTCACCCCTCCACTTT. Amino acid sequence: CASSVSGTYNSPLHF.

The J gene is TRBJ2-2, the V gene TRBV12-5; TRBD1 matches 10 bases. With 1 base clipped from V and 6 bases from J, the junction kept 8 bases outside the gene matches. This CDR3 contains 17 residues. CDR1 is LGHNT and CDR2 is FRNRAP in the germline V gene. The CDR3 spells CASGLGSGTGVPGELFF. CDR3 DNA: TGTGCTAGTGGTTTGGGGTCCGGGACAGGGGTGCCCGGGGAGCTGTTTTTT. Combining the CDR3 with reference TRBV12-5 and TRBJ2-2 gives the whole variable domain DARVTQTPRHKVTEMGQEVTMRCQPILGHNTVFWYRQTMMQGLELLAYFRNRAPLDDSGMPKDRFSAEMPDATLATLKIQPSEPRDSAVYFCASGLGSGTGVPGELFFGEGSRLTVL.

This clone has only one observation. The chain employs TRBV6-5 and TRBJ1-4, with D uncertain. This CDR3 is 14 amino acids long. Germline V lookup: CDR1 MNHEY, CDR2 SVGAGI. V was trimmed by 7 bases and J by 0 bases, leaving 9 bases between them. CDR3 coding DNA: TGTGCCAGCACCAGGTCTGCAACTAATGAAAAACTGTTTTTT. It translates to CASTRSATNEKLFF.

This clone was observed once. The chain combines TRBV19 with TRBJ1-2, with D unresolved. The CDR3 runs 16 residues. In germline, CDR1 is LNHDA, CDR2 SQIVND (reference sequence). Trimming removed 0 bases at V and 4 bases at J, with 15 bases between. The chain's CDR3 is CASSIDRVGEPYGYTF. In DNA, the CDR3 is TGTGCCAGTAGTATAGATCGGGTCGGCGAGCCCTATGGCTACACCTTC.

The gene calls are TRBV19 and TRBJ1-2; no clear D. This CDR3 comprises 14 residues. Germline CDR1 is LNHDA and CDR2 is SQIVND (reference sequence). V was cut by 0 bases and J by 4 bases, with 9 bases left in between. The CDR3 region is CASSIDPSIYGYTF. In nucleotides, the CDR3 is TGTGCCAGTAGTATAGATCCTAGCATCTATGGCTACACCTTC.